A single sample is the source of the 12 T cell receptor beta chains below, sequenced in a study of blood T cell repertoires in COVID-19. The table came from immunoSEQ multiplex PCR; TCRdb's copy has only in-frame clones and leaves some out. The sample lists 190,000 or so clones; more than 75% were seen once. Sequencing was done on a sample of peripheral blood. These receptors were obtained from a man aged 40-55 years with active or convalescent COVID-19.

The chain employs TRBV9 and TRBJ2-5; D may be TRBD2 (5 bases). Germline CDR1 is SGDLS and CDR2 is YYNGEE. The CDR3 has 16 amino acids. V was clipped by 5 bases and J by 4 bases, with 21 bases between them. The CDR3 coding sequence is TGTGCCAGCAGTCCAACCCCGGTAGACTACCGAGAGACCCAGTACTTC. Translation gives CASSPTPVDYRETQYF. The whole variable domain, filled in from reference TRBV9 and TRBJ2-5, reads DSGVTQTPKHLITATGQRVTLRCSPRSGDLSVYWYQQSLDQGLQFLIQYYNGEERAKGNILERFSAQQFPDLHSELNLSSLELGDSALYFCASSPTPVDYRETQYFGPGTRLLVL.

CDR3 sequence: CASSLQYASPLHF. Written as DNA, the CDR3 is TGTGCCAGCAGTTTACAGTATGCTTCACCCCTCCACTTT. J is TRBJ1-6 and V is TRBV28; D remains unclear. V lost 2 bases and J lost 9, with 8 bases in between. The germline V gene has CDR1 MDHEN and CDR2 SYDVKM. This CDR3 spans 13 amino acids.

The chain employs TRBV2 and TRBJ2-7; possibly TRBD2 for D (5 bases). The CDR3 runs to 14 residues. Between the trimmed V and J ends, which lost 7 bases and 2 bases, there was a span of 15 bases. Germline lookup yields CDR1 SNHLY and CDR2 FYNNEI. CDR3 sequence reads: CASIDRTATYEQYF. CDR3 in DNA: TGTGCCAGCATAGATAGGACTGCCACCTACGAGCAGTACTTC. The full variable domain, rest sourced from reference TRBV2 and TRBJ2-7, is EPEVTQTPSHQVTQMGQEVILRCVPISNHLYFYWYRQILGQKVEFLVSFYNNEISEKSEIFDDQFSVERPDGSNFTLKIRSTKLEDSAMYFCASIDRTATYEQYFGPGTRLTVT.

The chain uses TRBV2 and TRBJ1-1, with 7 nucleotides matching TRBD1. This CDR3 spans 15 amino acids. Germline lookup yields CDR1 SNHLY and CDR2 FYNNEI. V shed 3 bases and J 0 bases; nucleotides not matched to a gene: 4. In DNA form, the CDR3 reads TGTGCCAGCAGTGACAGGGGGATCTTGAACACTGAAGCTTTCTTT. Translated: CASSDRGILNTEAFF. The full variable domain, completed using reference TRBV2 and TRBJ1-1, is EPEVTQTPSHQVTQMGQEVILRCVPISNHLYFYWYRQILGQKVEFLVSFYNNEISEKSEIFDDQFSVERPDGSNFTLKIRSTKLEDSAMYFCASSDRGILNTEAFFGQGTRLTVV.

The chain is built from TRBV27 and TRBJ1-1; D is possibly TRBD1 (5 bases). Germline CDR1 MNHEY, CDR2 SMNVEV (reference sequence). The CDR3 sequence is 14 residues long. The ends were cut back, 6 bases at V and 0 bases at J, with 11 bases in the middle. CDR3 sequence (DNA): TGTGCCAGCAGAGAGATACAGGTGAACACTGAAGCTTTCTTT. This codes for CASREIQVNTEAFF.

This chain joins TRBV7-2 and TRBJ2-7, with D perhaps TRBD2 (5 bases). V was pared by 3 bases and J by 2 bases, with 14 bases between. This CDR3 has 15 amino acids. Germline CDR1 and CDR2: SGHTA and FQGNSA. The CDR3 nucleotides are TGTGCCAGCAGCTTCCTAGCCTCAAACACCTACGAGCAGTACTTC. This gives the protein CASSFLASNTYEQYF.

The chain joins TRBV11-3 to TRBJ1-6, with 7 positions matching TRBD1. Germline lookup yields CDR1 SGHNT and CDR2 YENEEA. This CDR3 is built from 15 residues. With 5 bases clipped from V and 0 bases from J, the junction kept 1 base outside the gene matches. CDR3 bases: TGTGCCAGCAGCCGGGACAGCTCCTATAATTCACCCCTCCACTTT. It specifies CASSRDSSYNSPLHF.

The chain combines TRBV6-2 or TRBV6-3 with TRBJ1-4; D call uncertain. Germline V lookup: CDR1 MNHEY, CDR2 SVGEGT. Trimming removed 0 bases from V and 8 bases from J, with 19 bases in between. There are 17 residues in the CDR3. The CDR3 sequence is CASSYSRSDPMEEKLFF. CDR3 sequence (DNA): TGTGCCAGCAGTTACTCGCGGTCTGACCCCATGGAGGAAAAACTGTTTTTT.

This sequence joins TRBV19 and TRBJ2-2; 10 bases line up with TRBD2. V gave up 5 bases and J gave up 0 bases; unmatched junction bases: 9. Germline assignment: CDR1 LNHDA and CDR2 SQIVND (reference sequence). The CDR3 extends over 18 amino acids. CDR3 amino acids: CASSVLAGGPTNTGELFF. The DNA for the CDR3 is TGTGCCAGTAGTGTATTAGCGGGGGGTCCCACGAACACCGGGGAGCTGTTTTTT.

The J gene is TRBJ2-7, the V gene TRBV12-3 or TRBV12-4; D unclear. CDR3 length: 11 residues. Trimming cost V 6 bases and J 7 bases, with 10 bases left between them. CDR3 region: CASSLSTEQYF. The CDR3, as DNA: TGTGCCAGCAGCCTGTCTACGGAGCAGTACTTC.

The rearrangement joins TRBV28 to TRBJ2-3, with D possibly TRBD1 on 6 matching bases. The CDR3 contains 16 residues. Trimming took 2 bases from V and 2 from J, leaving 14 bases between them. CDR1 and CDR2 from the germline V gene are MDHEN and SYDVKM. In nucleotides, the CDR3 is TGTGCCAGCAGTTTAGAAGCAGGGGACATCACAGATACGCAGTATTTT. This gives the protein CASSLEAGDITDTQYF.

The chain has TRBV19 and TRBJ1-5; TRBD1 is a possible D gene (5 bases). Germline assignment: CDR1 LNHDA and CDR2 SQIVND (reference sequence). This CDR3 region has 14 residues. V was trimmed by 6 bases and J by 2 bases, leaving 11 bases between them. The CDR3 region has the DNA TGTGCCAGTAGCGGCAGGGCTGGCAATCAGCCCCAGCATTTT. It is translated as CASSGRAGNQPQHF. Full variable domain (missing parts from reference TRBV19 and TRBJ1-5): DGGITQSPKYLFRKEGQNVTLSCEQNLNHDAMYWYRQDPGQGLRLIYYSQIVNDFQKGDIAEGYSVSREKKESFPLTVTSAQKNPTAFYLCASSGRAGNQPQHFGDGTRLSIL.